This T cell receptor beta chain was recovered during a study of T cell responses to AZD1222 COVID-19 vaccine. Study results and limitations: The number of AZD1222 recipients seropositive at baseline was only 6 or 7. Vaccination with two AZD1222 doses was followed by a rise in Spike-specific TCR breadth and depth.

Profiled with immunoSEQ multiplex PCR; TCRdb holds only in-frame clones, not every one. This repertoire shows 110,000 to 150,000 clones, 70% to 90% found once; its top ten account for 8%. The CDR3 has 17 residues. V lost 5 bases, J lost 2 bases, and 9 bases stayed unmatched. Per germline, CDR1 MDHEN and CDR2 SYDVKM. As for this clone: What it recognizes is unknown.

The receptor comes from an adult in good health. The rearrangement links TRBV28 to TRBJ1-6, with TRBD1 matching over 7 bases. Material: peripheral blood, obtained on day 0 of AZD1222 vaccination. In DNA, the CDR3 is TGTGCCAGCAGTCTCTCTCAGGGGGGTGCCTATAATTCACCCCTCCACTTT. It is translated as CASSLSQGGAYNSPLHF. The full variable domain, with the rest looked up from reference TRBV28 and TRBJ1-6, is DVKVTQSSRYLVKRTGEKVFLECVQDMDHENMFWYRQDPGLGLRLIYFSYDVKMKEKGDIPEGYSVSREKKERFSLILESASTNQTSMYLCASSLSQGGAYNSPLHFGNGTRLTVT.